Listed here are 25 T cell receptor beta chains from one sample, sequenced in a study of T cell responses to AZD1222 COVID-19 vaccine. Method: immunoSEQ multiplex PCR; TCRdb's copy keeps in-frame clones and lacks some. The table shows fewer than 200,000 clones, with around 94% occurring only once. The sample was peripheral blood, taken on day 0 of AZD1222 vaccination. Source of these receptors: an adult in good health.

This chain joins TRBV11-2 and TRBJ2-5; 7 bases are a match to TRBD1. This CDR3 has 14 residues. V trimming: 5 bases; J trimming: 1 base; junction bases outside the gene matches: 4. Per germline, CDR1 SGHAT and CDR2 FQNNGV. The CDR3 nucleotides read TGTGCCAGCAGCCCTCGACAGGGCCAAGAGACCCAGTACTTC. As protein: CASSPRQGQETQYF.

The genes are TRBV9 and TRBJ1-1; the D is unclear. This CDR3 region has 13 residues. The ends were cut back, 2 bases at V and 0 bases at J, with 5 bases in the middle. Germline V gene lookup returns CDR1 SGDLS and CDR2 YYNGEE. The CDR3 DNA follows: TGTGCCAGCAGCGTCCAACTGAACACTGAAGCTTTCTTT. Translated, it gives CASSVQLNTEAFF.

This chain connects TRBV6-1 to TRBJ1-4; no definite D call. The CDR3 contains 16 residues. The ends were cut back, 2 bases at V and 0 bases at J, with 10 bases in the middle. The germline CDR1 and CDR2 sequences are MNHNS and SASEGT. CDR3 DNA sequence: TGTGCCAGCAGTGAACGACGGCCTGCAACTAATGAAAAACTGTTTTTT. Its translation is CASSERRPATNEKLFF.

The chain recombines TRBV5-1 with TRBJ2-6; 12 nucleotides align to TRBD2. V trimming: 5 bases; J trimming: 0 bases; junction bases outside the gene matches: 15. Germline CDR1 is SGHRS and CDR2 is YFSETQ. CDR3 length: 21 residues. CDR3 sequence reads: CASSERPGTSGSSSGANVLTF. CDR3 nucleotides: TGCGCCAGCAGTGAGCGTCCCGGGACTAGCGGGTCGTCCTCTGGGGCCAACGTCCTGACTTTC.

This chain connects TRBV5-5 to TRBJ2-1, with D maybe TRBD1 (6 bases). The CDR3 totals 13 residues. CDR1 is SGHKS, CDR2 YYEKEE, per germline (reference sequence). V was shortened by 1 base and J by 10 bases, with 12 bases between the two germline ends. In nucleotides, the CDR3 is TGTGCCAGCAGCTTGCAGGGGCGAGGGGAGCAGTTCTTC. Translation gives CASSLQGRGEQFF.

The chain links TRBV12-3 or TRBV12-4 to TRBJ1-1; D unresolved. V lost 3 bases to trimming and J lost 2 bases, with 7 bases between them. The CDR3 consists of 13 residues. CDR3 residues: CASSFWQNTEAFF. The CDR3 nucleotides read TGTGCCAGCAGTTTTTGGCAAAACACTGAAGCTTTCTTT.

The chain recombines TRBV13 with TRBJ1-2; 7 bases map to TRBD1. The CDR3 is made up of 18 amino acids. The V gene end was trimmed by 5 bases and the J gene end by 8 bases; junction bases not matched to a gene: 23. Per germline, CDR1 PRHDT and CDR2 FYEKMQ (reference sequence). The CDR3 coding sequence is TGTGCCAGCAGCGGCCGCTCCGGGACAGCCGCACCAGAGGGAGGCTACACCTTC. This codes for CASSGRSGTAAPEGGYTF. Using reference TRBV13 and TRBJ1-2 for the parts outside the CDR3, the full variable domain is AAGVIQSPRHLIKEKRETATLKCYPIPRHDTVYWYQQGPGQDPQFLISFYEKMQSDKGSIPDRFSAQQFSDYHSELNMSSLELGDSALYFCASSGRSGTAAPEGGYTFGSGTRLTVV.

The J gene is TRBJ1-1, the V gene TRBV3-1 (or the pseudogene TRBV3-2), with a tentative D call TRBD1 (5 bases). This CDR3 is 15 amino acids long. The germline CDR1 and CDR2 sequences are LGHDT and YNNKEL (reference sequence). V lost 1 base, J lost 3 bases, and 12 bases lay in between. CDR3 nucleotide sequence: TGTGCCAGCAGCCAAGGGGCGGGACGGGACACTGAAGCTTTCTTT. As protein: CASSQGAGRDTEAFF.

The gene calls are TRBV11-2 and TRBJ1-5; no firm D call. The V gene lost 3 bases and the J gene lost 4 bases, with 7 bases spanning the gap. Germline V gene lookup returns CDR1 SGHAT and CDR2 FQNNGV. CDR3 length equals 13 residues. The CDR3 loop is CASSFGRNQPQHF. CDR3 DNA: TGTGCCAGCAGCTTTGGACGGAATCAGCCCCAGCATTTT.

This sequence joins TRBV25-1 and TRBJ1-3; D uncertain. The germline CDR1 and CDR2 sequences are MGHDK and SYGVNS. The CDR3 contains 15 residues. V lost 3 bases to trimming and J lost 0 bases, with 9 bases between them. The DNA of the CDR3 is TGTGCCAGCAGTGAGGCGGGCAGCTCTGGAAACACCATATATTTT. Encoded protein: CASSEAGSSGNTIYF.

The chain is built from TRBV5-8 and TRBJ1-2; D not resolved. There are 12 residues in the CDR3. V gave up 5 bases and J gave up 2 bases, with 7 bases separating them. Germline V gives CDR1 SGHTS, CDR2 YDEGEE. CDR3 nucleotides: TGTGCCAGCAGTAGCAGAAACTATGGCTACACCTTC. Translating gives CASSSRNYGYTF.

V is TRBV18 and J is TRBJ1-1, with D unclear. Germline V gives CDR1 KGHSH, CDR2 LQKENI. Trimming pared 4 bases from V and 4 bases from J, leaving 16 bases between. The length of the CDR3 is 15 residues. CDR3 nucleotides: TGTGCCAGCTCACTCTCTCGGACGGAATTCACTGAAGCTTTCTTT. Translation gives CASSLSRTEFTEAFF.

V usage is TRBV13 and J usage is TRBJ1-1, with 7 bases identical to TRBD1. Losses at the gene ends were 8 bases for V and 1 base for J; bases not matched to a gene: 4. The CDR3 has 13 residues. CDR1 PRHDT and CDR2 FYEKMQ come from the germline V gene (reference sequence). CDR3 amino acids: CASLRTGNTEAFF. The CDR3 DNA is TGTGCCAGCCTTAGGACAGGGAACACTGAAGCTTTCTTT. Using reference TRBV13 and TRBJ1-1 for the parts outside the CDR3, the full variable domain is AAGVIQSPRHLIKEKRETATLKCYPIPRHDTVYWYQQGPGQDPQFLISFYEKMQSDKGSIPDRFSAQQFSDYHSELNMSSLELGDSALYFCASLRTGNTEAFFGQGTRLTVV.

V is TRBV14 and J is TRBJ1-1; maybe TRBD1 (5 bases). CDR3 length equals 14 residues. Germline V gene data show CDR1 as SGHDN and CDR2 as FVKESK. V lost 5 bases and J lost 1, with 11 bases in between. CDR3 region: CASSSTVWNTEAFF. CDR3 nucleotide sequence: TGTGCCAGCAGCTCGACAGTTTGGAACACTGAAGCTTTCTTT.

The V gene is TRBV7-6, the J gene TRBJ1-1; the match to TRBD1 covers 7 bases. CDR3 length equals 15 residues. Germline trimming cut 1 base from V and 5 bases from J; bases unmatched to any gene: 7. CDR1 and CDR2 (germline): SGHVS, FNYEAQ. The DNA of the CDR3 is TGTGCCAGCAGCTTAGAACCCACAGGGGTGACTGAAGCTTTCTTT. This encodes CASSLEPTGVTEAFF.

This chain connects TRBV12-5 to TRBJ2-1; D possibly matches TRBD1 or TRBD2 (5 bases each). This CDR3 is built from 13 residues. Trimming took off 2 bases at V and 8 bases at J, with 10 bases between the two ends. Germline V CDR1 and CDR2: LGHNT, FRNRAP. CDR3 nucleotides: TGTGCTAGTGGTTTGAAGGGGACGCATGAGCAGTTCTTC. It yields the protein CASGLKGTHEQFF.

V is TRBV6-5 and J is TRBJ1-2; D is undetermined. The CDR3 sequence is 12 residues long. Looked up from germline, CDR1 is MNHEY and CDR2 is SVGAGI. V dropped 8 bases and J dropped 2 bases, with 9 bases sitting between them. CDR3 in DNA: TGTGCCAGCTTCACGGGGAACTATGGCTACACCTTC. It translates to CASFTGNYGYTF.

V usage is TRBV19 and J usage is TRBJ1-2; a weak D match, TRBD1 (5 bases). The CDR3 consists of 13 residues. Germline CDR1 reads LNHDA; CDR2 reads SQIVND (reference sequence). The V end lost 7 bases, the J end lost 1 base, and 10 bases lay between the germline ends. As DNA, the CDR3 is TGTGCCAGTACCCCACAGGTTAACTATGGCTACACCTTC. It translates to CASTPQVNYGYTF.

J is TRBJ1-2 and V is TRBV28; no clear D gene. V was cut by 7 bases and J by 2 bases, with 8 bases left in between. Per the germline V gene, CDR1 is MDHEN and CDR2 is SYDVKM. The CDR3 sequence is 12 residues long. CDR3 residues: CASISGNYGYTF. The CDR3 DNA sequence: TGTGCCAGCATTAGCGGCAACTATGGCTACACCTTC.

This chain links TRBV7-9 with TRBJ2-7; 8 nucleotides match TRBD1. V gave up 3 bases and J gave up 3 bases; unmatched junction bases: 4. CDR3 length: 14 residues. Germline V gene data show CDR1 as SEHNR and CDR2 as FQNEAQ (reference sequence). DNA for the CDR3: TGTGCCAGCAGCTTCGGACAGGGTGTCTACGAGCAGTACTTC. Translating gives CASSFGQGVYEQYF.

V and J are TRBV2 and TRBJ1-2; a possible D gene is TRBD1 (5 bases). The V gene lost 3 bases and the J gene lost 4 bases, with 12 bases spanning the gap. Germline V gene sequence: CDR1 SNHLY, CDR2 FYNNEI. The CDR3 consists of 14 residues. The CDR3: CASSDRRGPYGYTF. CDR3 DNA sequence: TGTGCCAGCAGTGACAGAAGGGGCCCCTATGGCTACACCTTC. Full variable domain (missing parts from reference TRBV2 and TRBJ1-2): EPEVTQTPSHQVTQMGQEVILRCVPISNHLYFYWYRQILGQKVEFLVSFYNNEISEKSEIFDDQFSVERPDGSNFTLKIRSTKLEDSAMYFCASSDRRGPYGYTFGSGTRLTVV.

The V call is TRBV10-3, the J call TRBJ1-1; D ambiguous. V gave up 5 bases and J gave up 0 bases, with 10 bases separating them. Germline loops: CDR1 ENHRY, CDR2 SYGVKD. The CDR3 sequence is 14 residues long. CDR3 DNA: TGTGCCATCAGTCTTGACACAGTGAACACTGAAGCTTTCTTT. Residues: CAISLDTVNTEAFF.

The CDR3 loop is CASSPRRSNQPQHF. The CDR3 nucleotides are TGTGCCAGCAGCCCACGTCGGAGCAATCAGCCCCAGCATTTT. The rearrangement uses TRBV3-1 (or the pseudogene TRBV3-2) and TRBJ1-5; D gene uncertain. The CDR3 covers 14 residues. CDR1 LGHDT and CDR2 YNNKEL come from the germline V gene (reference sequence). V lost 4 bases and J lost 1, with 8 bases in between.

The gene calls are TRBV7-9 and TRBJ2-5; D may be TRBD2 (6 bases). The V gene's germline CDR1 is SEHNR and CDR2 FQNEAQ (reference sequence). V was shortened by 4 bases and J by 3 bases, with 12 bases between the two germline ends. The length of the CDR3 is 14 residues. The CDR3 coding sequence is TGTGCCAGCAGCTCCTGGGCGGGGAAAGAGACCCAGTACTTC. It specifies CASSSWAGKETQYF. Drawing the rest from reference TRBV7-9 and TRBJ2-5, the complete variable domain is DTGVSQNPRHKITKRGQNVTFRCDPISEHNRLYWYRQTLGQGPEFLTYFQNEAQLEKSRLLSDRFSAERPKGSFSTLEIQRTEQGDSAMYLCASSSWAGKETQYFGPGTRLLVL.

The chain uses TRBV7-2 and TRBJ2-2; unclear D gene. CDR3 length equals 14 residues. Germline V CDR1 and CDR2: SGHTA, FQGNSA. V lost 5 bases and J 3 bases, leaving 10 bases between the germline ends. The CDR3 spells CASSPRRDTGELFF. CDR3 DNA: TGTGCCAGCAGCCCACGGAGAGACACCGGGGAGCTGTTTTTT.